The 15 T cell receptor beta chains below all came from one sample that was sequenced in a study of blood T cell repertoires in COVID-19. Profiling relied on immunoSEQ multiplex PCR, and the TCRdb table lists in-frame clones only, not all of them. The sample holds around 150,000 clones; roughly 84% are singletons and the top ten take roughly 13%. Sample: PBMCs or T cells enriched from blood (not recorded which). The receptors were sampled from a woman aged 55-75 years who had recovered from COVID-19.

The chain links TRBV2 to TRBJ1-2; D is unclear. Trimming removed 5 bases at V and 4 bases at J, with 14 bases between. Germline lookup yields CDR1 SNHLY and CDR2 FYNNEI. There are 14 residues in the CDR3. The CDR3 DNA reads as TGTGCCAGCAGTTTGGGAGATCTAATCTATGGCTACACCTTC. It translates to CASSLGDLIYGYTF.

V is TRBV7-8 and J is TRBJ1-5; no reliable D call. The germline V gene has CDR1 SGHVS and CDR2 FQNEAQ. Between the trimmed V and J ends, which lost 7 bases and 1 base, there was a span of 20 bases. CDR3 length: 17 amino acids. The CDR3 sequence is CASKSLGGRSSNQPQHF. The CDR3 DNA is TGTGCCAGCAAGTCGTTGGGAGGACGTTCCAGCAATCAGCCCCAGCATTTT. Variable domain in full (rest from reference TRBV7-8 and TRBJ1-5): GAGVSQSPRYKVAKRGQDVALRCDPISGHVSLFWYQQALGQGPEFLTYFQNEAQLDKSGLPSDRFFAERPEGSVSTLKIQRTQQEDSAVYLCASKSLGGRSSNQPQHFGDGTRLSIL.

Here the CDR3 DNA reads TGCGCCAGCTGCTCGACAGCAATAGCTGAAGCTTTCTTT. This gives the protein CASCSTAIAEAFF. The V call is TRBV10-2, the J call TRBJ1-1; perhaps TRBD1 as D (5 bases). V lost 8 bases and J lost 6, with 16 bases in between. CDR3 length: 13 residues. Germline assignment: CDR1 WSHSY and CDR2 SAAADI.

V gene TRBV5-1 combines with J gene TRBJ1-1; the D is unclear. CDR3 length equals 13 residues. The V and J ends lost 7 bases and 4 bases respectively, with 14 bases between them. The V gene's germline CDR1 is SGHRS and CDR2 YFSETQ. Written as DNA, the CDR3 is TGCGCCAGCCAAGAGCAAGAGAGCACTGAAGCTTTCTTT. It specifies CASQEQESTEAFF.

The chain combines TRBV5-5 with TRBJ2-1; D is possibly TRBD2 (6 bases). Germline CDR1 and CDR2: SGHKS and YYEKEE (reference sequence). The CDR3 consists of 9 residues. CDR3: CADGTGQFF. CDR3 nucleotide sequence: TGTGCAGACGGGACTGGGCAGTTCTTC.

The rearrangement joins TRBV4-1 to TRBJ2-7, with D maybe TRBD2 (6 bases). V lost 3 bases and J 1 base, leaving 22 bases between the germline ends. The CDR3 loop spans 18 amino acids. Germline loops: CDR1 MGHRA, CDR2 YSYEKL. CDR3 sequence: CASSHPGSRAGGSYEQYF. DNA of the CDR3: TGCGCCAGCAGCCACCCTGGAAGTAGGGCAGGAGGGTCCTACGAGCAGTACTTC.

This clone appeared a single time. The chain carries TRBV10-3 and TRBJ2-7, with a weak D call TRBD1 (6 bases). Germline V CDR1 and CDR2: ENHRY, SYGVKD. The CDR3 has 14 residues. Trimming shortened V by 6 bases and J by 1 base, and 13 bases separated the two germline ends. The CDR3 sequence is CAIRPRTDSYEQYF. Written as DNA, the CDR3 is TGTGCCATCAGGCCCCGGACAGATTCCTACGAGCAGTACTTC.

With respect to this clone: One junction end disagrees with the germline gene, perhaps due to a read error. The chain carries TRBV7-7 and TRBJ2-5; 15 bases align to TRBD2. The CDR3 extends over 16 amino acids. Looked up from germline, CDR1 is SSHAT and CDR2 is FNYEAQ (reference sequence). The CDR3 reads CASSLGLAGGQETQYF. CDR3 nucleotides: TGTGCTAGCAGCTTGGGACTAGCGGGGGGTCAAGAGACCCAGTACTTC.

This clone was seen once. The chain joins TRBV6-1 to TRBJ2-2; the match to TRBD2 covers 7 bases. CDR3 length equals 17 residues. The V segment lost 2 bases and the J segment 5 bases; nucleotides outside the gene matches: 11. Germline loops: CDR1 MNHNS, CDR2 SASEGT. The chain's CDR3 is CASSENLGGGNTGELFF. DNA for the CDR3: TGTGCCAGCAGTGAAAACCTCGGCGGGGGAAATACCGGGGAGCTGTTTTTT.

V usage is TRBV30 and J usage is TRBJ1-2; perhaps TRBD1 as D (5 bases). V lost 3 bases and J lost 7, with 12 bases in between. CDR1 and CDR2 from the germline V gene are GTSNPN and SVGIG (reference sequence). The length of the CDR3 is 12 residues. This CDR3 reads CAWRARVAGYTF. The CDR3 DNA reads TGTGCCTGGAGAGCCAGGGTCGCTGGCTACACCTTC. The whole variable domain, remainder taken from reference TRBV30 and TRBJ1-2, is SQTIHQWPATLVQPVGSPLSLECTVEGTSNPNLYWYRQAAGRGLQLLFYSVGIGQISSEVPQNLSASRPQDRQFILSSKKLLLSDSGFYLCAWRARVAGYTFGSGTRLTVV.

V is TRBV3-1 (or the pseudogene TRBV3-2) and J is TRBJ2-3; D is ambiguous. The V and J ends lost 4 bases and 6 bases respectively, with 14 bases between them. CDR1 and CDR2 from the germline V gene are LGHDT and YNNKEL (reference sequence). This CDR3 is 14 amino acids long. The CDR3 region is CASSPRLAADTQYF. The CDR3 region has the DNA TGTGCCAGCAGCCCGCGACTGGCGGCGGATACGCAGTATTTT.

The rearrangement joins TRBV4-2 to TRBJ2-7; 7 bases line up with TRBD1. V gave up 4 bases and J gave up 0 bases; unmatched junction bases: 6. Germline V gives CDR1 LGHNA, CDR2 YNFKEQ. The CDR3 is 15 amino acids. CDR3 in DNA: TGTGCCAGCAGCCTCTACAGGGGATCCTCCTACGAGCAGTACTTC. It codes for CASSLYRGSSYEQYF.

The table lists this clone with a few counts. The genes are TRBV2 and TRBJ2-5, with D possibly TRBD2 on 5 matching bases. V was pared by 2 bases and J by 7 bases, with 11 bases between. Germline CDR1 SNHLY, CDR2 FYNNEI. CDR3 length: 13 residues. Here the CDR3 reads CASSERSEGTQYF. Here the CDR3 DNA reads TGTGCCAGCAGTGAACGGAGCGAGGGGACCCAGTACTTC.

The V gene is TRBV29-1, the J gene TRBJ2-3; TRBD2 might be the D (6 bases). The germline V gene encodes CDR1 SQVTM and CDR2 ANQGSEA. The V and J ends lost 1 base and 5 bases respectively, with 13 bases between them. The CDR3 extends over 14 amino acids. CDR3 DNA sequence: TGCAGCGTTGAAGCGACGGGACTGAAAGATACGCAGTATTTT. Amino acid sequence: CSVEATGLKDTQYF.

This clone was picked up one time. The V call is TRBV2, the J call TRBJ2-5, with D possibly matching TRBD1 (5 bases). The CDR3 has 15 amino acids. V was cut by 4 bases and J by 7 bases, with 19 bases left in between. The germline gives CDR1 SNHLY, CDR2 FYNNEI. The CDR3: CASSAGQGVMGTQYF. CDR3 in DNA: TGTGCCAGCAGTGCCGGCCAGGGTGTAATGGGGACCCAGTACTTC.